This T cell receptor beta chain was captured in a study of T-cell memory formation after mild COVID-19. This clonotype was counted only a few times. TCRdb re-called the 5' RACE reads through MiXCR, storing one row per CDR3 protein. The sample comprises hundreds of thousands of distinct CDR3 sequences, 28% of which are singletons, and roughly 14% rests with the top ten. The CDR3 sequence is 13 residues long. From germline, CDR1 is MGHDK and CDR2 SYGVNS. V lost 7 bases, J lost 8 bases, and 5 bases stayed unmatched. The TCR sequence derives from an adult woman who had mild COVID-19 (a few samples of this study predate the infection). Cell type and time point are not known. The specimen was PBMCs or a T cell subset sorted from them (not recorded which). The chain recombines TRBV25-1 with TRBJ2-1, with 10 bases aligning to TRBD2. CDR3 protein: CASTSGGADEQFF. Here the CDR3 DNA reads TGTGCCAGCACAAGCGGGGGGGCCGATGAGCAGTTCTTC.